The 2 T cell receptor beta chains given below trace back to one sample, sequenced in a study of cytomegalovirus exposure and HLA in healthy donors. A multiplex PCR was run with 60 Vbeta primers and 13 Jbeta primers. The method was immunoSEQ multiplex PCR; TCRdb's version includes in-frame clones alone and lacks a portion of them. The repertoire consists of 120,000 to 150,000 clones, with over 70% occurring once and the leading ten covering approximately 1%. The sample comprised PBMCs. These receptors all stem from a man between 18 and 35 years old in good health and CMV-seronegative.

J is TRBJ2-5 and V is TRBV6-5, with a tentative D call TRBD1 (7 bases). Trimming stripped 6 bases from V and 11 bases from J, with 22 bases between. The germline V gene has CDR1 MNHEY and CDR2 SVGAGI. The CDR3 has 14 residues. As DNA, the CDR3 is TGTGCCAGCAGGGGGAGGACAGGTCAGGGTGAGCAGTACTTC. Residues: CASRGRTGQGEQYF.

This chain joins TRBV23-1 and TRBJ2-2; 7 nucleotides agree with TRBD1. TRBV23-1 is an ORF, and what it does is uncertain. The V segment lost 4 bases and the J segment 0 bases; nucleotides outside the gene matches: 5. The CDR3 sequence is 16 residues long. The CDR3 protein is CASSPRQGTNTGELFF. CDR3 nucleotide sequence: TGCGCCAGCAGTCCAAGACAGGGAACGAACACCGGGGAGCTGTTTTTT.